This is a list of T cell receptor beta chains from one sample in a study of blood T cell repertoires in COVID-19. The data were produced by immunoSEQ multiplex PCR, yet TCRdb's version contains in-frame clones alone and is incomplete. Among 280,000 or so clones listed, roughly 90% were seen once. Material for sequencing was peripheral blood. These receptor sequences come from a woman in her fifties or sixties with acute or convalescent COVID-19. The CDR3 runs from the conserved cysteine through the conserved F or W. The D gene is left open where the match is weak. Only part of the rows carry a size: once, few, many, or a class if the clone is expanded.

>TRBV10-3|TRBD1|TRBJ2-7|NA
TGTGCCATCAGTCGACAGGGTGGCGCCTACGAGCAGTACTTC
CAISRQGGAYEQYF
>TRBV29-1|TRBD1|TRBJ1-2|few
TGCAGCGTTTATTCCGGGACAGGGGGCGGCTACACCTTC
CSVYSGTGGGYTF
>TRBV4-1|TRBD1|TRBJ2-3|NA
TGCGCCAGCAGCCACCGGACAGGAACGACAGATACGCAGTATTTT
CASSHRTGTTDTQYF
>TRBV28|TRBD2|TRBJ2-7|NA
TGTGCCAGCAGCTTCTGGACTAGCGGGAGAGTTAGTAGCTACGAGCAGTACTTC
CASSFWTSGRVSSYEQYF
>TRBV18|TRBD2|TRBJ2-5|many
TGTGCCAGCTCACTAGCGGGAGAAAGAGAGACCCAGTACTTC
CASSLAGERETQYF
>TRBV11-2|NA|TRBJ2-1|NA
TGTGCCAGCAGCTTACCAGGGAATTTGTATGAGCAGTTCTTC
CASSLPGNLYEQFF
>TRBV19|TRBD2|TRBJ2-1|NA
TGTGCCAGTAGTATCCTGACTAGCGGTCACTTTTACAATGAGCAGTTCTTC
CASSILTSGHFYNEQFF
>TRBV19|NA|TRBJ2-3|NA
TGTGCCAGTAGTCCGAGACACCTACCATCTAGCACAGATACGCAGTATTTT
CASSPRHLPSSTDTQYF
>TRBV14|NA|TRBJ2-7|NA
TGTGCCAGCAGCCAAGATCGGGGAGTCGGGGAGCAGTACTTC
CASSQDRGVGEQYF
>TRBV2|NA|TRBJ2-2|NA
TGTGCCAGCATCCCCGGGGGCACCGGGGAGCTGTTTTTT
CASIPGGTGELFF
>TRBV9|NA|TRBJ2-3|once
TGTGCCAGCGGGCACATCTACACAGATACGCAGTATTTT
CASGHIYTDTQYF
>TRBV4-2|NA|TRBJ1-5|NA
TGTGCCAGCAGCCAAGAAAGGGGTGGCAATCAGCCCCAGCATTTT
CASSQERGGNQPQHF
>TRBV10-3|TRBD1|TRBJ1-2|once
TGTGCCATCGGCAAACAGGGGAATGGCTACACCTTC
CAIGKQGNGYTF
>TRBV29-1|NA|TRBJ2-5|NA
TGCAGCGTTGAAAGCACTCTAGAGACCCAGTACTTC
CSVESTLETQYF
>TRBV2|TRBD1|TRBJ1-1|NA
TGTGCCTCTAAAGGACAGGGGAACACTGAAGCTTTCTTT
CASKGQGNTEAFF
>TRBV9|NA|TRBJ2-3|NA
TGTGCCAGCAGCGCTGTCGGGGACTCCGGTACGCAGTATTTT
CASSAVGDSGTQYF
>TRBV2|NA|TRBJ1-5|NA
TGTGCCAGCAGTGAGTTAGGAGGGTCTCAGCCCCAGCATTTT
CASSELGGSQPQHF
>TRBV10-3|NA|TRBJ1-5|NA
TGTGCCATCAGTAGACAGAACAGCAATCAGCCCCAGCATTTT
CAISRQNSNQPQHF
>TRBV18|TRBD2|TRBJ2-5|NA
TGTGCCAGCTCACCCCTAGCGGGAGACGAGACCCAGTACTTC
CASSPLAGDETQYF
>TRBV27|TRBD1|TRBJ2-1|few
TGTGCCAGCAGTAAATTGGGACAGGGCCCGGTCTTC
CASSKLGQGPVF
>TRBV2|TRBD1|TRBJ1-1|NA
TGTGCCAGCAGTCCTCAGGGGGCGCGCACTGAAGCTTTCTTT
CASSPQGARTEAFF
>TRBV3-1/TRBV3-2|NA|TRBJ2-3|NA
TGTGCCAGCAGCCAAGGGACACCTATAGATACGCAGTATTTT
CASSQGTPIDTQYF
>TRBV3-1/TRBV3-2|NA|TRBJ2-7|NA
TGTGCCAGCAGCCCAACCACCCGAAGCCGGGGGAACGAGCAGTACTTC
CASSPTTRSRGNEQYF
>TRBV3-1/TRBV3-2|TRBD1|TRBJ1-5|NA
TGTGCCAGCAGTATCGGGACAGGGAATCAGCCCCAGCATTTT
CASSIGTGNQPQHF
>TRBV6-2/TRBV6-3|NA|TRBJ2-3|NA
TGTGCCAGCAGTTATGGACTCGGCGACGGAGAAGATACGCAGTATTTT
CASSYGLGDGEDTQYF
>TRBV19|NA|TRBJ1-1|NA
TGTGCCAGCCAGGGCCACACTGAAGCTTTCTTT
CASQGHTEAFF
>TRBV28|NA|TRBJ1-6|NA
TGTGCCAGCAAAAAGTATGGGGGGTTTGGTAATTCACCCCTCCACTTT
CASKKYGGFGNSPLHF
>TRBV25-1|NA|TRBJ1-4|NA
TGTGCCAGCAGTGAACTGGGGAGGGGTGAAAAACTGTTTTTT
CASSELGRGEKLFF
>TRBV9|TRBD2|TRBJ2-3|NA
TGTGCCAGCAGCGCTAGCGGGACTAGCACAGATACGCAGTATTTT
CASSASGTSTDTQYF
>TRBV7-6|TRBD2|TRBJ2-2|NA
TGTGCCAGCAGCTTGGGACTAGCGGGGAACACCGGGGAGCTGTTTTTT
CASSLGLAGNTGELFF
>TRBV5-1|NA|TRBJ1-4|NA
TGCGCCAGCAGCGGCGGGGGGCGGGGTAATGAAAAACTGTTTTTT
CASSGGGRGNEKLFF
>TRBV11-3|TRBD1|TRBJ2-2|NA
TGTGCCGGCAGCCCAGGGGGCCCCGGGGAGCTGTTTTTT
CAGSPGGPGELFF
>TRBV30|NA|TRBJ2-7|NA
TGTGCCTGGAGTGTACGCCAGGGGAGCGACGAGCAGTACTTC
CAWSVRQGSDEQYF
>TRBV6-2/TRBV6-3|NA|TRBJ2-4|NA
TGTGCCAGCAGTTACTCGAGTCGCGGGGGCAAACCCCTTCTTGAGTACATTCAGTACTTC
CASSYSSRGGKPLLEYIQYF
>TRBV21-1|NA|TRBJ2-2|NA
TGTGCCAGCCGCAGACGAGGGACAGAGAACACCGGGGAGCTGTTTTTT
CASRRRGTENTGELFF
>TRBV28|NA|TRBJ1-5|NA
TGTGCCAGCAGCCAACTCCTAGGGAGGCAGCCCCAGCATTTT
CASSQLLGRQPQHF
>TRBV5-1|NA|TRBJ1-1|NA
TGCGCCAGCAGCTTGGACGTCCGGACAGACACTGAAGCTTTCTTT
CASSLDVRTDTEAFF